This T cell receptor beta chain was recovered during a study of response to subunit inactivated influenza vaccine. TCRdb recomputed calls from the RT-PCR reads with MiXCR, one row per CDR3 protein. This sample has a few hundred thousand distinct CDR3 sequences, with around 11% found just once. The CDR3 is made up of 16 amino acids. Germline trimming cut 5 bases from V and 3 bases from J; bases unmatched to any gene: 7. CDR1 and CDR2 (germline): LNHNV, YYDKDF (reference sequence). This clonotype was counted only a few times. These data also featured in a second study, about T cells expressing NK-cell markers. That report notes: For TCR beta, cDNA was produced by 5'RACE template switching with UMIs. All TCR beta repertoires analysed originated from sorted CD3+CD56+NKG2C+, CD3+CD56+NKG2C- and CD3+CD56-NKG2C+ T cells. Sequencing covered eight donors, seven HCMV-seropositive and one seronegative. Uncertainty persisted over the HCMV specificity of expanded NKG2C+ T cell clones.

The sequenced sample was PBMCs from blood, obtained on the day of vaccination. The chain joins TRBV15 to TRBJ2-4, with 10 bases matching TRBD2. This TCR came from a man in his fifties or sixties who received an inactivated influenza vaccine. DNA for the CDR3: TGTGCCACCAGCTTAGCCCCTAGCGGGGGCAAAAACATTCAGTACTTC. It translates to CATSLAPSGGKNIQYF.